What follows are 14 T cell receptor beta chains derived from one specimen sequenced in a study of follicular helper T cells after annual influenza vaccination. Some clones are missing from TCRdb's copy, which holds only in-frame ones; the method was immunoSEQ multiplex PCR. This table has some 30,000 clones, around 80% appearing once. Time point defined: 2014-2015 season, pre-vaccination. Sample: CXCR5+ CD38- circulating T follicular helper cells from blood, taken on the day of influenza vaccination. The subset was: circulating Tfh, non-naive CD4+CXCR5+PD-1+ (ICOS+CD38+ or ICOS-CD38-). Receptors were obtained from an adult who received the influenza vaccine.

J is TRBJ1-5 and V is TRBV5-1, with D tentatively TRBD1 (5 bases). CDR1 is SGHRS and CDR2 is YFSETQ in the germline V gene. V dropped 4 bases and J dropped 1 base, with 15 bases sitting between them. CDR3 length: 16 residues. In nucleotides, the CDR3 is TGCGCCAGCAGCCTGGAAGGGGCTGGCAGCAATCAGCCCCAGCATTTT. Protein product: CASSLEGAGSNQPQHF.

The chain employs TRBV18 and TRBJ2-6, with 7 bases lining up with TRBD2. The CDR3 has 16 amino acids. Germline CDR1 is KGHSH and CDR2 is LQKENI. The V gene end was trimmed by 4 bases and the J gene end by 4 bases; junction bases not matched to a gene: 7. In nucleotides, the CDR3 is TGTGCCAGCTCACGAGGGGAGGGGAGCGGGGCCAACGTCCTGACTTTC. It translates to CASSRGEGSGANVLTF.

This sequence joins TRBV4-2 and TRBJ2-3; 8 bases line up with TRBD2. J gave up 3 bases and V 0 bases, and 2 bases lay outside the gene matches. Germline loops: CDR1 LGHNA, CDR2 YNFKEQ. The CDR3 spans 15 residues. The CDR3 sequence: CASSQDSGDTDTQYF. CDR3 nucleotide sequence: TGTGCCAGCAGCCAAGATAGCGGGGATACAGATACGCAGTATTTT.

The V gene is TRBV6-1, the J gene TRBJ2-4, with D maybe TRBD1 (6 bases). From germline, CDR1 is MNHNS and CDR2 SASEGT. V lost 6 bases, J lost 0 bases, and 12 bases lay in between. This CDR3 comprises 15 residues. The CDR3 region is CASSTSGVAKNIQYF. The CDR3 nucleotides read TGTGCCAGCAGCACCTCAGGGGTAGCCAAAAACATTCAGTACTTC.

This chain joins TRBV28 and TRBJ2-3, with 13 bases fitting TRBD2. The CDR3 has 14 amino acids. J gave up 7 bases and V 10 bases, and 8 bases lay outside the gene matches. Looked up from germline, CDR1 is MDHEN and CDR2 is SYDVKM. CDR3 sequence (DNA): TGTGCCATCCAAGGACTAGCGGGAGCCAATACGCAGTATTTT. Translated: CAIQGLAGANTQYF.

The rearrangement links TRBV11-2 to TRBJ2-7; 7 bases agree with TRBD1. The CDR3 runs to 14 residues. V was clipped by 6 bases and J by 2 bases; unmatched bases: 7. Germline assignment: CDR1 SGHAT and CDR2 FQNNGV. This CDR3 is CASRLTGAAYEQYF. The CDR3, as DNA: TGTGCCAGCAGATTAACAGGGGCTGCCTACGAGCAGTACTTC.

The rearrangement links TRBV2 to TRBJ1-6; D is uncertain. This CDR3 is built from 15 residues. Deletions cut 1 base from V and 0 bases from J, with 4 bases between. Germline lookup yields CDR1 SNHLY and CDR2 FYNNEI. Written as DNA, the CDR3 is TGTGCCAGCAGTGAAGAGAGCTCCTATAATTCACCCCTCCACTTT. Its translation: CASSEESSYNSPLHF.

This sequence joins TRBV4-2 and TRBJ1-5; 7 bases are shared with TRBD1. V was clipped by 4 bases and J by 3 bases; unmatched bases: 9. The CDR3 is 16 amino acids. Per germline, CDR1 LGHNA and CDR2 YNFKEQ. In DNA form, the CDR3 reads TGTGCCAGCAGCCTTGAGGGGACAGCTACCAATCAGCCCCAGCATTTT. This translates into CASSLEGTATNQPQHF.

A few counts support this clone. Here the CDR3 DNA reads TGCAGCGTTGCCGCGGGACAGAAATATGAGCAGTTCTTC. Encoded protein: CSVAAGQKYEQFF. This rearrangement joins TRBV29-1 to TRBJ2-1; tentatively, D is TRBD1 (7 bases). The CDR3 totals 13 residues. The V and J ends lost 4 bases and 8 bases respectively, with 15 bases between them. Germline CDR1 SQVTM, CDR2 ANQGSEA.

The chain carries TRBV11-2 and TRBJ1-4; 9 bases map to TRBD1. The CDR3 contains 15 residues. Germline V CDR1 and CDR2: SGHAT, FQNNGV. With 1 base clipped from V and 7 bases from J, the junction kept 4 bases outside the gene matches. The CDR3 coding sequence is TGTGCCAGCAGCTTAGGACAGGGGGTCTTTGAAAAACTGTTTTTT. Its protein product is CASSLGQGVFEKLFF.

The rearrangement links TRBV4-1 to TRBJ2-2; the match to TRBD2 covers 7 bases. After removal of 1 base from V and 3 bases from J, the junction contained 5 bases not matched to a gene. This CDR3 comprises 16 residues. Germline values: CDR1 MGHRA, CDR2 YSYEKL. The DNA for the CDR3 is TGCGCCAGCAGCCAAGTCCTAGCGGCTGACACCGGGGAGCTGTTTTTT. Amino acids: CASSQVLAADTGELFF.

About this clone: Its ends do not fully match the called genes, so a read error is possible. The chain recombines TRBV5-6 with TRBJ1-1; possible D gene TRBD1, 5 bases. The CDR3 contains 14 residues. Germline V lookup: CDR1 SGHDT, CDR2 YYEEEE. In DNA form, the CDR3 reads TGTGCCAGCACCTTGGGGACTCGAGGAACTGAAGCTTTCTTT. This translates into CASTLGTRGTEAFF.

The chain is built from TRBV18 and TRBJ2-7; TRBD1 agrees at 9 bases. V was pared by 6 bases and J by 2 bases, with 11 bases of the junction left unmatched. CDR1 KGHSH and CDR2 LQKENI come from the germline V gene. This CDR3 comprises 16 residues. Here the CDR3 reads CASSRNPGQGPYEQYF. As DNA, the CDR3 is TGTGCCAGCTCGCGCAATCCGGGACAGGGACCCTACGAGCAGTACTTC. The variable domain in full, with the rest retrieved from reference TRBV18 and TRBJ2-7, is NAGVMQNPRHLVRRRGQEARLRCSPMKGHSHVYWYRQLPEEGLKFMVYLQKENIIDESGMPKERFSAEFPKEGPSILRIQQVVRGDSAAYFCASSRNPGQGPYEQYFGPGTRLTVT.

The DNA for the CDR3 is TGTGCCAGCAGTCCGGACAGATCGGCGGAGACCCAGTACTTC. Translated: CASSPDRSAETQYF. The chain carries TRBV2 and TRBJ2-5; D is possibly TRBD1 (6 bases). Trimming cost V 5 bases and J 5 bases, with 15 bases left between them. Germline V CDR1 and CDR2: SNHLY, FYNNEI. The CDR3 covers 14 residues.